The 26 T cell receptor beta chains presented below share a single source sample, sequenced in a study of T cells in Graves' hyperthyroidism and ophthalmopathy. Amplification of TCR beta CDR3 regions used RNA as the template. The study used the HTBI primer set for a first-round RT-PCR of the TCR CDR3. One entry per CDR3 protein results from TCRdb running MiXCR on the multiplex PCR reads. This sample has around 300,000 distinct CDR3 sequences, with approximately 13% found just once. Material for sequencing was blood. These TCRs come from a woman in her forties with Graves' hyperthyroidism.

The chain joins TRBV7-9 to TRBJ2-1, with 7 bases lining up with TRBD2. Trimming took 11 bases from V and 10 from J; bases not matched to a gene: 14. The CDR3 is 13 amino acids. Looked up from germline, CDR1 is SEHNR and CDR2 is FQNEAQ (reference sequence). The CDR3 DNA sequence: TGTGCCGGTGCTCTGGGGGAGGGCCGGGAGCAGTTCTTC. Its protein product is CAGALGEGREQFF.

The chain is built from TRBV10-3 and TRBJ2-1; 10 positions agree with TRBD2. CDR1 ENHRY and CDR2 SYGVKD come from the germline V gene. The CDR3 contains 14 residues. V trimming: 6 bases; J trimming: 8 bases; junction bases outside the gene matches: 7. For the CDR3, the DNA is TGTGCCATCAGGAGCGGGAGGGGCGACGATGAGCAGTTCTTC. Translating gives CAIRSGRGDDEQFF.

The sample holds many counts of this clonotype. CDR3 sequence: CASSRGQGNTGELFF. In nucleotides, the CDR3 is TGTGCCAGTAGCCGGGGACAGGGGAACACCGGGGAGCTGTTTTTT. The chain is built from TRBV19 and TRBJ2-2; TRBD1 matches 9 bases. Germline lookup yields CDR1 LNHDA and CDR2 SQIVND (reference sequence). This CDR3 is built from 15 residues. V lost 6 bases to trimming and J lost 1 base; unmatched junction nucleotides: 3.

This clonotype was counted only a few times. This rearrangement joins TRBV7-9 to TRBJ2-2, with a tentative D call TRBD2 (5 bases). V lost 0 bases to trimming and J lost 4 bases, with 12 bases between them. The CDR3 spans 16 residues. Per germline, CDR1 SEHNR and CDR2 FQNEAQ (reference sequence). CDR3 sequence: CASSLARNEGTGELFF. CDR3 nucleotide sequence: TGTGCCAGCAGCTTAGCAAGGAACGAGGGCACCGGGGAGCTGTTTTTT.

On this clonotype: This may stem from a read error, because a much larger clone lies one nucleotide away. This chain joins TRBV20-1 and TRBJ1-2, with TRBD1 identical over 8 bases. The V gene end was trimmed by 3 bases and the J gene end by 6 bases; junction bases not matched to a gene: 6. Germline loops: CDR1 DFQATT, CDR2 SNEGSKA (reference sequence). The CDR3 has 13 residues. CDR3: CSASDSTGDGYTF. CDR3 in DNA: TGCAGTGCTAGTGACTCGACAGGGGATGGCTACACCTTC.

This clonotype was detected many times. The V and J genes are TRBV7-8 and TRBJ1-1, with TRBD1 as a possible D gene (6 bases). Deletions cut 7 bases from V and 10 bases from J, with 16 bases between. Germline-derived CDR1 and CDR2 are SGHVS and FQNEAQ. This CDR3 has 12 amino acids. The CDR3 coding sequence is TGTGCCAGCACGGTGGGGGACAAGCGAGCTTTCTTT. This translates into CASTVGDKRAFF. The variable domain in full, with the rest retrieved from reference TRBV7-8 and TRBJ1-1, is GAGVSQSPRYKVAKRGQDVALRCDPISGHVSLFWYQQALGQGPEFLTYFQNEAQLDKSGLPSDRFFAERPEGSVSTLKIQRTQQEDSAVYLCASTVGDKRAFFGQGTRLTVV.

This clonotype was observed a single time. Written as DNA, the CDR3 is TGCAGTGCTAGAGATCTACGGGACGGGACCTACGAGCAGTACTTC. Translating it yields CSARDLRDGTYEQYF. The chain joins TRBV20-1 to TRBJ2-7, with D perhaps given as TRBD1 or TRBD2 (5 bases each). Trimming took off 0 bases at V and 2 bases at J, with 14 bases between the two ends. This CDR3 is 15 amino acids long. Germline values: CDR1 DFQATT, CDR2 SNEGSKA (reference sequence).

This clonotype was counted many times. The V and J genes are TRBV2 and TRBJ2-7; D is unresolved. The CDR3 is 12 residues long. V was trimmed by 5 bases and J by 2 bases, leaving 7 bases between them. Germline CDR1 is SNHLY and CDR2 is FYNNEI. In DNA form, the CDR3 reads TGTGCCAGCAGTTCCCCCACCTACGAGCAGTACTTC. It specifies CASSSPTYEQYF.

The chain is built from TRBV6-1 and TRBJ1-5; D uncertain. The CDR3 extends over 14 amino acids. Trimming shortened V by 5 bases and J by 4 bases, and 12 bases separated the two germline ends. The germline CDR1 and CDR2 sequences are MNHNS and SASEGT. The chain's CDR3 is CASSPDGRNQPQHF. In nucleotides, the CDR3 is TGTGCCAGCAGTCCTGACGGGAGGAATCAGCCCCAGCATTTT.

The table lists this clonotype with a few counts. V gene TRBV4-1 combines with J gene TRBJ2-7; D might be TRBD1 (6 bases). This CDR3 comprises 16 residues. V lost 2 bases and J lost 1, with 15 bases in between. Germline V gives CDR1 MGHRA, CDR2 YSYEKL. Written as DNA, the CDR3 is TGCGCCAGCAGCCAAATCGGCCGGGACAAATCCTACGAGCAGTACTTC. This translates into CASSQIGRDKSYEQYF.

The chain links TRBV30 to TRBJ2-1, with 7 bases aligning to TRBD2. Looked up from germline, CDR1 is GTSNPN and CDR2 is SVGIG (reference sequence). The length of the CDR3 is 15 residues. After removal of 7 bases from V and 4 bases from J, the junction contained 13 bases not matched to a gene. CDR3 coding DNA: TGTGCCTCGTCATTGACTAGCAAGCTATACAATGAGCAGTTCTTC. Residues: CASSLTSKLYNEQFF.

The rearrangement uses TRBV28 and TRBJ2-3; no clear D. The end of the DNA aligns better with TRBJ1-5, so the J call may be wrong. Germline assignment: CDR1 MDHEN and CDR2 SYDVKM. CDR3 length: 15 amino acids. Here the CDR3 reads CASSLRAVSTDTQHF. CDR3 DNA: TGTGCCAGCAGTTTAAGGGCAGTTAGCACAGACACGCAGCATTTT.

The genes are TRBV6-1 and TRBJ2-2; D might be TRBD1 (5 bases). The CDR3 extends over 14 amino acids. V was trimmed by 6 bases and J by 5 bases, leaving 13 bases between them. Germline assignment: CDR1 MNHNS and CDR2 SASEGT. The CDR3 is CASSVGQGTGELFF. The DNA for the CDR3 is TGTGCCAGCAGCGTAGGTCAGGGAACCGGGGAGCTGTTTTTT.

This clonotype was observed at least ten times. The chain recombines TRBV2 with TRBJ1-6; D is perhaps TRBD1 (6 bases). Germline-derived CDR1 and CDR2 are SNHLY and FYNNEI. Trimming took 6 bases from V and 5 from J, leaving 14 bases between them. The length of the CDR3 is 15 residues. The CDR3 loop is CASSGTPANNSPLHF. In nucleotides, the CDR3 is TGTGCCAGCAGCGGGACACCCGCCAATAATTCACCCCTCCACTTT.

This clonotype was detected a few times. The genes are TRBV11-2 and TRBJ2-5, with D perhaps TRBD1 (6 bases). The ends were cut back, 2 bases at V and 4 bases at J, with 11 bases in the middle. Germline V gene data show CDR1 as SGHAT and CDR2 as FQNNGV. CDR3 length equals 14 residues. The CDR3 loop reads CASSLLQGSETQYF. The CDR3, as DNA: TGTGCCAGCAGCTTATTACAGGGTTCAGAGACCCAGTACTTC.

The chain joins TRBV2 to TRBJ2-2; 8 bases agree with TRBD2. V trimming: 6 bases; J trimming: 7 bases; junction bases outside the gene matches: 10. Germline V CDR1 and CDR2: SNHLY, FYNNEI. There are 15 residues in the CDR3. This CDR3 reads CASRASGRNLGELFF. CDR3 DNA sequence: TGTGCCAGCAGGGCAAGCGGGAGAAACCTCGGGGAGCTGTTTTTT.

This clonotype was counted at least ten times. The rearrangement uses TRBV20-1 and TRBJ2-5; TRBD2 aligns across 11 bases. J was trimmed by 4 bases and V by 4 bases; bases with no gene match: 5. This CDR3 is 14 amino acids long. Germline V gene sequence: CDR1 DFQATT, CDR2 SNEGSKA (reference sequence). CDR3 nucleotides: TGCAGTGCTACCCTTAGCGGGAGGGCAGAGACCCAGTACTTC. Translation: CSATLSGRAETQYF.

This clonotype has only a few counts. The J gene is TRBJ2-7, the V gene TRBV4-1, with 7 bases that match TRBD1. CDR3 size: 14 residues. Losses at the gene ends were 1 base for V and 1 base for J; bases not matched to a gene: 1. Per germline, CDR1 MGHRA and CDR2 YSYEKL. The chain's CDR3 is CASSQGRGSYEQYF. The DNA of the CDR3 is TGCGCCAGCAGCCAAGGCAGGGGGTCCTACGAGCAGTACTTC.

This clonotype was seen many times. The genes are TRBV30 and TRBJ2-3; 13 nucleotides line up with TRBD2. CDR1 is GTSNPN, CDR2 SVGIG, per germline (reference sequence). The CDR3 covers 13 residues. V dropped 7 bases and J dropped 6; count of bases not matched to a gene: 4. The CDR3 bases are TGTGCCTCTACTAGCGGGAGGGGTGATACGCAGTATTTT. Its translation: CASTSGRGDTQYF.

In its sample, this clonotype was seen many times. The rearrangement uses TRBV10-3 and TRBJ1-1; D is perhaps TRBD1 (5 bases). The germline V gene has CDR1 ENHRY and CDR2 SYGVKD. Trimming shortened V by 11 bases and J by 2 bases, and 15 bases separated the two germline ends. The CDR3 extends over 13 amino acids. The CDR3 sequence: CAGAWGGNTEAFF. The CDR3 DNA is TGTGCCGGGGCTTGGGGGGGAAACACTGAAGCTTTCTTT.

The sample holds many counts of this clonotype. The V call is TRBV20-1, the J call TRBJ1-5; D is uncertain. Germline CDR1 and CDR2: DFQATT and SNEGSKA (reference sequence). V gave up 4 bases and J gave up 5 bases, with 12 bases separating them. The CDR3 totals 13 residues. As DNA, the CDR3 is TGCAGTGCTAAGGCCATGGAGTATCAGCCCCAGCATTTT. It is translated as CSAKAMEYQPQHF.

There are many counts of this clonotype. This rearrangement joins TRBV20-1 to TRBJ2-7; D assignment may be TRBD1 or TRBD2 (5 bases each). The CDR3 consists of 15 residues. Germline V gene lookup returns CDR1 DFQATT and CDR2 SNEGSKA (reference sequence). V lost 6 bases and J lost 3, with 21 bases in between. The CDR3, as DNA: TGCAGTGCGGACCCTATGGGGGATGCATTCTACGAGCAGTACTTC. Its translation is CSADPMGDAFYEQYF.

There are a few counts of this clonotype. The V gene is TRBV7-9, the J gene TRBJ2-1; 9 nucleotides agree with TRBD2. CDR1 SEHNR and CDR2 FQNEAQ come from the germline V gene (reference sequence). The CDR3 length is 18 residues. The junction had 10 bases not matched to a gene; V was cut back by 0 bases and J by 4 bases. CDR3 sequence (DNA): TGTGCCAGCAGCTTAGCCACTCCGGGTAGCGGGAGTTACAATGAGCAGTTCTTC. Translating it yields CASSLATPGSGSYNEQFF.

This clonotype was found many times. V usage is TRBV20-1 and J usage is TRBJ2-1, with D possibly called TRBD1 or TRBD2 (5 bases each). The CDR3 has 14 amino acids. In germline, CDR1 is DFQATT, CDR2 SNEGSKA (reference sequence). V was pared by 1 base and J by 13 bases, with 20 bases between. The CDR3 is CSARGIWDPPSQFF. For the CDR3, the DNA is TGCAGTGCTAGAGGGATTTGGGACCCCCCGTCACAGTTCTTC.

This clonotype was observed a few times. This rearrangement joins TRBV9 to TRBJ1-2; 8 bases match TRBD1. The CDR3 length is 13 residues. Germline trimming cut 0 bases from V and 7 bases from J; bases unmatched to any gene: 2. The germline V gene encodes CDR1 SGDLS and CDR2 YYNGEE. The DNA for the CDR3 is TGTGCCAGCAGCGTAGGGGGACAGGCTGGCTACACCTTC. Translating it yields CASSVGGQAGYTF.

The table lists this clonotype with many counts. The chain has TRBV27 and TRBJ2-1; D perhaps matches TRBD2 (6 bases). Trimming stripped 3 bases from V and 6 bases from J, with 12 bases between. Germline CDR1 is MNHEY and CDR2 is SMNVEV (reference sequence). The CDR3 is 14 amino acids. The CDR3 loop is CASSFGGIGNEQFF. The CDR3 nucleotides read TGTGCCAGCAGTTTTGGCGGGATCGGCAATGAGCAGTTCTTC.